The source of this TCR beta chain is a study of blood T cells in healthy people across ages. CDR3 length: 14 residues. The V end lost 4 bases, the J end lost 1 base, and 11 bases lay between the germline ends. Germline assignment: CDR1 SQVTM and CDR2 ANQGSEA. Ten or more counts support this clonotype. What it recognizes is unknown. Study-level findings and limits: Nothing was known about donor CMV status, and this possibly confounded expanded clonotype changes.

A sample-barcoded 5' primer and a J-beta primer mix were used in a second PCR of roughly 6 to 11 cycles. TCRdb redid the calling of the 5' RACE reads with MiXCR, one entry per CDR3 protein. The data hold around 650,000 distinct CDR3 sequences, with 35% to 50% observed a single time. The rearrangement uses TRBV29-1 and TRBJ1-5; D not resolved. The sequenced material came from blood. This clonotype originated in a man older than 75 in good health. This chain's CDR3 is CSVAVELSNQPQHF. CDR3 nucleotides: TGCAGCGTTGCGGTCGAGTTGAGCAATCAGCCCCAGCATTTT.